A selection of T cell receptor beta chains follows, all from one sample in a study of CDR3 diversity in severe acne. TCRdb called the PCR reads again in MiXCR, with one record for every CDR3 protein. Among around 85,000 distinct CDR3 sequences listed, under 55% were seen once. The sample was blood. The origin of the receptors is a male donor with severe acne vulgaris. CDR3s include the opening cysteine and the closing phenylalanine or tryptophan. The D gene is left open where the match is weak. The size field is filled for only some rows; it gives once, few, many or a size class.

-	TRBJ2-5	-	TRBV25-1	CASSLQGPTGEETQYF	TGTGCCAGCAGCCTACAGGGACCTACCGGGGAGGAGACCCAGTACTTC
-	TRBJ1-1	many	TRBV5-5	CASSPDWYRAFF	TGTGCCAGCAGCCCCGATTGGTATCGCGCTTTCTTT
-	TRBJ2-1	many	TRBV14	CASSQRGLSSYNEQFF	TGTGCCAGCAGCCAGAGAGGGTTGAGCTCCTACAATGAGCAGTTCTTC
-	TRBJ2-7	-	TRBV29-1	CSVAEGPRSEQYF	TGCAGCGTTGCGGAGGGCCCGCGGTCCGAGCAGTACTTC
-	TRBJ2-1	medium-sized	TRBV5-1	CASSLGRVNEQFF	TGCGCCAGCAGCTTGGGTCGGGTCAATGAGCAGTTCTTC
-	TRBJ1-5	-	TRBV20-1	CSARLLDSNQPQHF	TGCAGTGCTCGACTCTTGGATAGCAATCAGCCCCAGCATTTT
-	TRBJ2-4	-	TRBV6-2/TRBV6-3	CASSSNGRTGGVRQNIQYF	TGTGCCAGCAGCTCTAACGGTCGCACAGGAGGAGTAAGGCAAAACATTCAGTACTTC
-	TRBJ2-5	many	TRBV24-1	CATSDLDSQETQYF	TGTGCCACCAGTGATCTAGACAGCCAAGAGACCCAGTACTTC
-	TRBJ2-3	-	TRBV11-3	CASSADSSSYTDTQYF	TGTGCCAGCAGCGCCGACAGCAGTTCATACACAGATACGCAGTATTTT
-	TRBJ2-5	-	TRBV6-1	CASSESYSDLPYF	TGTGCCAGCAGTGAATCTTATAGCGATCTTCCGTACTTC
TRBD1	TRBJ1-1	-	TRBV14	CASRDRGRTEAFF	TGTGCCAGCAGGGACAGGGGGCGGACTGAAGCTTTCTTT
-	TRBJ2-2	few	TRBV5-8	CASTATPDTYTGELFF	TGTGCCAGCACCGCAACCCCCGACACTTACACCGGGGAGCTGTTTTTT
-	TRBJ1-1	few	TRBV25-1	CASSLLDKMNTEAFF	TGTGCCAGCAGTCTTTTGGACAAAATGAACACTGAAGCTTTCTTT
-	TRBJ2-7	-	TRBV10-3	CAIRVETSYEQYF	TGTGCCATTCGAGTAGAAACCTCCTACGAGCAGTACTTC
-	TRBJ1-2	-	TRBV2	CASSYGGALGGYTF	TGTGCCAGCAGTTACGGCGGGGCCTTAGGAGGCTACACCTTC
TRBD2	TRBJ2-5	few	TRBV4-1	CASSQDIDPLLAGDKETQYF	TGCGCCAGCAGCCAAGATATTGACCCTCTTCTAGCGGGGGATAAAGAGACCCAGTACTTC
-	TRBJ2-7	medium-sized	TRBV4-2	CASSQDGRYEQYF	TGTGCCAGCAGCCAAGATGGGCGGTACGAGCAGTACTTC
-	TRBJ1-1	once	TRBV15	CATSAGITEAFF	TGTGCCACCAGCGCAGGGATCACTGAAGCTTTCTTT
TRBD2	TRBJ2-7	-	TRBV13	CASSSLAGVYEQYF	TGTGCCAGCAGCTCTCTAGCGGGAGTCTACGAGCAGTACTTC
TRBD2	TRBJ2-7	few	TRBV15	CATSRDRAGGQYEQYF	TGTGCCACCAGCAGGGATAGGGCGGGAGGACAATACGAGCAGTACTTC
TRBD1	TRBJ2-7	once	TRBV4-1	CASSQTGTGWYEQYF	TGCGCCAGCAGCCAGACCGGGACAGGGTGGTACGAGCAGTACTTC
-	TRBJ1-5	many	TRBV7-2	CASSFLGGGNQPQHF	TGTGCCAGCAGCTTTCTCGGCGGGGGCAATCAGCCCCAGCATTTT
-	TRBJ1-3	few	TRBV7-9	CASTPAGDRRGGIYF	TGTGCCAGCACCCCCGCCGGGGACCGGAGGGGCGGAATATATTTT
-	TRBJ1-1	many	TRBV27	CASSFGMNTEAFF	TGTGCCAGCAGTTTCGGGATGAACACTGAAGCTTTCTTT
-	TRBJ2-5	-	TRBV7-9	CASSSRTETQYF	TGTGCCAGCAGCTCTAGAACAGAGACCCAGTACTTC
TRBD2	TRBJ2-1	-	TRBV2	CASSTDLAGDERFF	TGTGCCAGCAGTACCGATCTAGCGGGTGACGAACGGTTCTTC
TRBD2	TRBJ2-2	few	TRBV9	CASSVGLVFTGELFF	TGTGCCAGCAGCGTGGGACTAGTCTTCACCGGGGAGCTGTTTTTT
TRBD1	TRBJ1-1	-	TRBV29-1	CSVGGTGERTEAFF	TGCAGCGTTGGGGGGACAGGGGAACGCACTGAAGCTTTCTTT